Below, 16 T cell receptor beta chains from the same sample are listed, as sequenced in a study of T cells in Graves' hyperthyroidism and ophthalmopathy. Amplification of TCR beta CDR3 regions was performed using RNA transcripts as template. First-round RT-PCR targeting the TCR CDR3 was performed with the HTBI primer set. Via MiXCR, TCRdb re-called the multiplex PCR reads, giving one row per CDR3 protein. This sample has 550,000 to 700,000 distinct CDR3 sequences, with about half found just once. The sample comprised peripheral blood or thyroid tissue (not recorded which). The receptors come from an adult woman with Graves' disease, either hyperthyroidism or ophthalmopathy (not recorded which).

In the case of this clonotype: One end of the junction is discordant with germline, which a read error may explain. This chain uses TRBV15 with TRBJ2-5, with D perhaps matching TRBD1 or TRBD2 (5 bases each). Germline loops: CDR1 LNHNV, CDR2 YYDKDF (reference sequence). The CDR3 totals 15 residues. In nucleotides, the CDR3 is TGTGCCACTAGCAGAGATCGTGGCAGAGGGGAGACCCGGTACTTC. As protein: CATSRDRGRGETRYF. Full variable domain (remainder filled in from reference TRBV15 and TRBJ2-5): DAMVIQNPRYQVTQFGKPVTLSCSQTLNHNVMYWYQQKSSQAPKLLFHYYDKDFNNEADTPDNFQSRRPNTSFCFLDIRSPGLGDTAMYLCATSRDRGRGETRYFGPGTRLLVL.

In this sample, this clonotype turned up many times. The chain links TRBV4-1 to TRBJ1-1, with D perhaps TRBD1 (5 bases). This CDR3 comprises 13 residues. The V gene's germline CDR1 is MGHRA and CDR2 YSYEKL. Trimming left V 4 bases short and J 7 bases short, with 13 bases between. The CDR3 sequence is CASSRGTGLEAFF. CDR3 DNA: TGCGCCAGCAGCCGCGGGACGGGTCTTGAAGCTTTCTTT.

This clonotype was found many times. The V gene is TRBV2, the J gene TRBJ2-7, with TRBD2 identical over 10 bases. CDR3 length: 16 residues. Trimming took 7 bases from V and 2 from J; bases not matched to a gene: 11. CDR1 is SNHLY and CDR2 is FYNNEI in the germline V gene. The DNA of the CDR3 is TGTGCCAGCACTCGGGCTAGCGGGAGAGAGACCTACGAGCAGTACTTC. This gives the protein CASTRASGRETYEQYF.

The V and J genes are TRBV7-2 and TRBJ2-7, with D unclear. Trimming took 3 bases from V and 6 from J, leaving 12 bases between them. The CDR3 totals 13 residues. CDR1 SGHTA and CDR2 FQGNSA come from the germline V gene. The CDR3 spells CASSFGLVGEQYF. As DNA, the CDR3 is TGTGCCAGCAGCTTTGGGCTAGTCGGCGAGCAGTACTTC.

This clonotype was recorded many times. This chain connects TRBV6-1 to TRBJ1-1; tentative D call: TRBD1 (6 bases). The germline CDR1 and CDR2 sequences are MNHNS and SASEGT. V was pared by 7 bases and J by 12 bases, with 18 bases between. The CDR3 consists of 12 residues. The CDR3 sequence: CASTPRGDLTFF. The CDR3 nucleotides read TGTGCCAGCACGCCCAGGGGCGATTTGACTTTCTTT.

This clonotype was counted many times. J is TRBJ1-5 and V is TRBV2; D might be TRBD1 (5 bases). Trimming removed 6 bases from V and 3 bases from J, with 9 bases in between. This CDR3 has 13 residues. Per the germline V gene, CDR1 is SNHLY and CDR2 is FYNNEI. CDR3 sequence reads: CASRGGTNQPQHF. The CDR3 DNA is TGTGCCAGCAGGGGGGGAACCAATCAGCCCCAGCATTTT.

Only a few counts were recorded for this clonotype. This sequence joins TRBV29-1 and TRBJ2-5; no clear D. Germline CDR1 and CDR2: SQVTM and ANQGSEA. V was pared by 3 bases and J by 5 bases, with 10 bases between. This CDR3 has 12 residues. CDR3 nucleotide sequence: TGCAGCGTTGAGCGAGTTAAGGAGACCCAGTACTTC. It translates to CSVERVKETQYF.

This chain uses TRBV2 with TRBJ1-2; 12 bases fit TRBD1. This CDR3 is 15 amino acids long. V trimming: 0 bases; J trimming: 8 bases; junction bases outside the gene matches: 4. Per germline, CDR1 SNHLY and CDR2 FYNNEI. The CDR3 bases are TGTGCCAGCAGTGAAGCGGGACAGGGGGCGATCGGCTACACCTTC. This gives the protein CASSEAGQGAIGYTF.

The chain carries TRBV10-2 and TRBJ2-2; maybe TRBD2 (5 bases). Germline loops: CDR1 WSHSY, CDR2 SAAADI. Deletions cut 0 bases from V and 4 bases from J, with 9 bases between. The CDR3 length is 15 residues. The CDR3 is CASSESRGTTGELFF. Written as DNA, the CDR3 is TGCGCCAGCAGTGAGTCCCGGGGTACCACCGGGGAGCTGTTTTTT.

The chain employs TRBV5-1 and TRBJ1-1; D might be TRBD1 (5 bases). Germline V gene lookup returns CDR1 SGHRS and CDR2 YFSETQ. This CDR3 has 15 amino acids. The V end lost 2 bases, the J end lost 2 bases, and 13 bases lay between the germline ends. As DNA, the CDR3 is TGCGCCAGCAGCTTCCAAGGGACGGTCAACACTGAAGCTTTCTTT. Translating gives CASSFQGTVNTEAFF.

Points on this clonotype: The junction does not match germline at one end; this may be a read error. This chain uses TRBV7-9 with TRBJ2-6; tentative D call: TRBD1 (5 bases). Germline lookup yields CDR1 SEHNR and CDR2 FQNEAQ (reference sequence). This CDR3 has 14 residues. Written as DNA, the CDR3 is TGTGCCAGCAGCTCCGGACCGGACGGACACCCTGAAGCTTTC. Encoded protein: CASSSGPDGHPEAF.

This clonotype came up many times. The gene calls are TRBV7-8 and TRBJ2-7, with a weak D call TRBD1 (6 bases). V shed 1 base and J shed 3 bases, with 13 bases lying between them. The CDR3 consists of 15 residues. Per germline, CDR1 SGHVS and CDR2 FQNEAQ. The CDR3 sequence: CASSLVQGLNYEQYF. The CDR3, as DNA: TGTGCCAGCAGCTTAGTTCAGGGGTTAAACTACGAGCAGTACTTC.

This clonotype was found many times. The chain combines TRBV2 with TRBJ2-6, with D perhaps assigned TRBD1 or TRBD2 (5 bases each). The CDR3 loop spans 15 amino acids. V was trimmed by 5 bases and J by 0 bases, leaving 8 bases between them. CDR1 SNHLY and CDR2 FYNNEI come from the germline V gene. CDR3 nucleotides: TGTGCCAGCAGTCCGGGGCGCTCTGGGGCCAACGTCCTGACTTTC. Translating it yields CASSPGRSGANVLTF.

A note on this clonotype: This likely comes from a read error, as the CDR3 has no conserved phenylalanine or tryptophan at its end. Because the CDR3's place on the DNA is in doubt, the DNA is left out and the CDR3 is given as listed by TCRdb. This chain links TRBV7-6 with TRBJ2-2; the table's D call, TRBD1, was not checked against the DNA. The CDR3 is 18 residues long, counting both termini. CDR1 and CDR2 (germline): SGHVS, FNYEAQ. The CDR3: CASSLVLPGPTNTGELLL.

This clonotype was seen just once. The chain joins TRBV12-3 or TRBV12-4 to TRBJ1-5; tentatively, D is TRBD1 (5 bases). Trimming removed 3 bases from V and 7 bases from J, with 16 bases in between. The CDR3 has 15 amino acids. CDR3 DNA sequence: TGTGCCAGCAGTTTGTTCGGCGGGGGTCAGCAGCCCCAGCATTTT. This codes for CASSLFGGGQQPQHF.

The chain links TRBV2 to TRBJ2-7; D is perhaps TRBD2 (6 bases). The CDR3 is made up of 14 amino acids. Per the germline V gene, CDR1 is SNHLY and CDR2 is FYNNEI. Trimming removed 7 bases from V and 9 bases from J, with 22 bases in between. The CDR3 reads CASKVSGLAPRQYF. DNA of the CDR3: TGTGCCAGCAAGGTGTCGGGGCTAGCGCCTCGGCAGTACTTC.